The 25 T cell receptor beta chains in this list originate from one sample, sequenced in a study of OX40 agonist ivuxolimab in advanced cancers. The assay was immunoSEQ multiplex PCR, and TCRdb's table has in-frame clones only and misses some. The sample yields about 58,000 clones, approximately 80% seen once. Here the sequenced sample was CD4+ or CD8+ T cells sorted from blood, taken in a trial of the OX40 agonist ivuxolimab. These receptors were taken from an adult with an advanced solid tumor such as melanoma, head and neck, liver or kidney cancer.

The rearrangement uses TRBV7-9 and TRBJ2-5; 13 positions agree with TRBD2. The CDR3 runs 15 residues. Germline V gene sequence: CDR1 SEHNR, CDR2 FQNEAQ (reference sequence). The ends lost 5 bases at V and 4 bases at J; junction bases unmatched: 4. The CDR3 protein is CASSRGLAGAETQYF. The CDR3 DNA follows: TGTGCCAGCAGCCGAGGACTAGCGGGAGCAGAGACCCAGTACTTC.

This clone came up a few times. This rearrangement joins TRBV30 to TRBJ1-3; D ambiguous. Trimming left V 3 bases short and J 4 bases short, with 7 bases between. Germline loops: CDR1 GTSNPN, CDR2 SVGIG (reference sequence). The CDR3 loop spans 12 amino acids. The DNA of the CDR3 is TGTGCCTGGAGCGCGCAGGGAAACACCATATATTTT. This translates into CAWSAQGNTIYF.

This clone was found once. The chain couples TRBV7-6 to TRBJ1-5, with D hard to call. The CDR3 runs to 15 residues. Germline V gene sequence: CDR1 SGHVS, CDR2 FNYEAQ. The V gene lost 5 bases and the J gene lost 4 bases, with 15 bases spanning the gap. CDR3 region: CASSLEPETNQPQHF. The CDR3 region has the DNA TGTGCCAGCAGCCTAGAACCAGAGACAAATCAGCCCCAGCATTTT.

The sample holds one count of this clone. This rearrangement joins TRBV10-3 to TRBJ1-1; no definite D call. CDR1 and CDR2 (germline): ENHRY, SYGVKD. V lost 7 bases to trimming and J lost 1 base, with 10 bases between them. The CDR3 consists of 13 residues. The CDR3 region is CAITKDSNTEAFF. CDR3 coding DNA: TGTGCCATCACCAAAGACTCGAACACTGAAGCTTTCTTT.

This clone showed up just a few times. The chain combines TRBV18 with TRBJ2-1, with D hard to call. The V and J ends lost 1 base and 4 bases respectively, with 5 bases between them. This CDR3 has 13 residues. Germline-derived CDR1 and CDR2 are KGHSH and LQKENI. This CDR3 reads CASSPQGYNEQFF. CDR3 nucleotides: TGTGCCAGCTCACCACAGGGATACAATGAGCAGTTCTTC.

The V gene is TRBV5-4, the J gene TRBJ1-4; D not resolved. In germline, CDR1 is SGHNT, CDR2 YYREEE (reference sequence). CDR3 length equals 13 residues. The ends were cut back, 3 bases at V and 3 bases at J, with 6 bases in the middle. The CDR3 here is CASSSPPNEKLFF. CDR3 bases: TGTGCCAGCAGCTCGCCCCCTAATGAAAAACTGTTTTTT.

V and J are TRBV5-1 and TRBJ2-5; TRBD1 matches 9 bases. This CDR3 has 15 residues. The junction had 6 bases not matched to a gene; V was cut back by 4 bases and J by 2 bases. Germline lookup yields CDR1 SGHRS and CDR2 YFSETQ. The CDR3 DNA is TGCGCCAGCAGCCGGGGACAGGGTTCTCAAGAGACCCAGTACTTC. Amino acids: CASSRGQGSQETQYF.

The V call is TRBV11-2, the J call TRBJ2-3, with D unclear. V lost 1 base to trimming and J lost 9 bases, with 5 bases between them. Germline assignment: CDR1 SGHAT and CDR2 FQNNGV. CDR3 length: 11 residues. The DNA of the CDR3 is TGTGCCAGCAGCTTAGCATCGACGCAGTATTTT. Amino acid sequence: CASSLASTQYF.

This clone came up a few times. V is TRBV2 and J is TRBJ1-1; D is perhaps TRBD1 (5 bases). The V gene's germline CDR1 is SNHLY and CDR2 FYNNEI. With 1 base removed from V and 2 bases from J, the gap between germline ends came to 11 bases. This CDR3 has 15 residues. CDR3 DNA: TGTGCCAGCAGTGAAGTGACGACAGTCAACACTGAAGCTTTCTTT. Protein product: CASSEVTTVNTEAFF.

This chain connects TRBV5-6 to TRBJ1-2, with TRBD1 as a possible D gene (5 bases). This CDR3 is built from 16 residues. Looked up from germline, CDR1 is SGHDT and CDR2 is YYEEEE. Trimming took off 0 bases at V and 8 bases at J, with 20 bases between the two ends. The CDR3 DNA sequence: TGTGCCAGCAGCTTGGCCGGCAGGGCCTCCGCTCGCGGCTACACCTTC. Its translation: CASSLAGRASARGYTF.

V usage is TRBV9 and J usage is TRBJ2-5; D is possibly TRBD2 (5 bases). The V and J ends lost 4 bases and 4 bases respectively, with 20 bases between them. The CDR3 totals 16 residues. Germline CDR1 and CDR2: SGDLS and YYNGEE. CDR3: CASSLQSGATGETQYF. CDR3 sequence (DNA): TGTGCCAGCAGCCTCCAAAGCGGTGCGACGGGAGAGACCCAGTACTTC. The full variable domain, rest sourced from reference TRBV9 and TRBJ2-5, is DSGVTQTPKHLITATGQRVTLRCSPRSGDLSVYWYQQSLDQGLQFLIQYYNGEERAKGNILERFSAQQFPDLHSELNLSSLELGDSALYFCASSLQSGATGETQYFGPGTRLLVL.

The chain carries TRBV18 and TRBJ1-4; D ambiguous. The CDR3 loop spans 13 amino acids. Deletions cut 0 bases from V and 8 bases from J, with 7 bases between. Germline V CDR1 and CDR2: KGHSH, LQKENI. CDR3 sequence: CASSPPGREKLFF. CDR3 in DNA: TGTGCCAGCTCACCACCGGGCAGGGAAAAACTGTTTTTT. Filled out from reference TRBV18 and TRBJ1-4, the complete variable domain reads NAGVMQNPRHLVRRRGQEARLRCSPMKGHSHVYWYRQLPEEGLKFMVYLQKENIIDESGMPKERFSAEFPKEGPSILRIQQVVRGDSAAYFCASSPPGREKLFFGSGTQLSVL.

This chain links TRBV5-1 with TRBJ2-1; 10 nucleotides line up with TRBD2. V lost 6 bases, J lost 6 bases, and 9 bases stayed unmatched. The CDR3 length is 15 residues. In germline, CDR1 is SGHRS, CDR2 YFSETQ. The CDR3 DNA is TGCGCCAGCACCTCACTAGCGGGAAAATTCAATGAGCAGTTCTTC. It is translated as CASTSLAGKFNEQFF.

The gene calls are TRBV9 and TRBJ1-1; possibly TRBD1 for D (6 bases). Trimming took 1 base from V and 1 from J, leaving 8 bases between them. Germline V lookup: CDR1 SGDLS, CDR2 YYNGEE. CDR3 length: 14 amino acids. The CDR3 loop reads CASSVKGGNTEAFF. In DNA, the CDR3 is TGTGCCAGCAGCGTAAAGGGGGGGAACACTGAAGCTTTCTTT. The entire variable domain, with the rest obtained from reference TRBV9 and TRBJ1-1, is as follows: DSGVTQTPKHLITATGQRVTLRCSPRSGDLSVYWYQQSLDQGLQFLIQYYNGEERAKGNILERFSAQQFPDLHSELNLSSLELGDSALYFCASSVKGGNTEAFFGQGTRLTVV.

The chain employs TRBV19 and TRBJ1-6, with 8 nucleotides matching TRBD1. There are 20 residues in the CDR3. The germline V gene has CDR1 LNHDA and CDR2 SQIVND (reference sequence). The V gene end was trimmed by 2 bases and the J gene end by 0 bases; junction bases not matched to a gene: 12. The CDR3 sequence: CASSIRRPTGVSSYNSPLHF. CDR3 DNA sequence: TGTGCCAGTAGTATACGGAGACCGACAGGGGTGAGCTCCTATAATTCACCCCTCCACTTT. Full variable domain (outside the CDR3, taken from reference TRBV19 and TRBJ1-6): DGGITQSPKYLFRKEGQNVTLSCEQNLNHDAMYWYRQDPGQGLRLIYYSQIVNDFQKGDIAEGYSVSREKKESFPLTVTSAQKNPTAFYLCASSIRRPTGVSSYNSPLHFGNGTRLTVT.

There are a few counts of this clone. This sample includes further DNA sequences coding for the same CDR3. The rearrangement links TRBV20-1 to TRBJ1-2, with D possibly matching TRBD1 (6 bases). V lost 4 bases and J lost 7, with 10 bases in between. Germline loops: CDR1 DFQATT, CDR2 SNEGSKA (reference sequence). CDR3 length: 11 residues. The CDR3 protein is CSATGAGGYTF. The CDR3 DNA follows: TGCAGTGCTACAGGGGCGGGTGGCTACACCTTC.

V usage is TRBV5-1 and J usage is TRBJ2-1; D may correspond to TRBD1 or TRBD2 (5 bases each). CDR3 length: 14 amino acids. V was clipped by 4 bases and J by 8 bases, with 16 bases between them. The germline V gene encodes CDR1 SGHRS and CDR2 YFSETQ. The CDR3 loop is CASSAPGPLDEQFF. CDR3 bases: TGCGCCAGCAGCGCTCCGGGACCTCTCGATGAGCAGTTCTTC.

V usage is TRBV30 and J usage is TRBJ2-1, with 10 bases identical to TRBD2. Germline CDR1 is GTSNPN and CDR2 is SVGIG (reference sequence). The CDR3 contains 13 residues. J lost 7 bases, V lost 8 bases, and 8 bases had no gene match. The CDR3 sequence is CAHEREGLNEQFF. For the CDR3, the DNA is TGTGCCCACGAGCGGGAGGGCCTTAATGAGCAGTTCTTC.

This chain uses TRBV6-1 with TRBJ2-7; 13 nucleotides line up with TRBD2. Germline trimming cut 5 bases from V and 4 bases from J; bases unmatched to any gene: 2. CDR1 and CDR2 from the germline V gene are MNHNS and SASEGT. The CDR3 is 14 residues long. In DNA form, the CDR3 reads TGTGCCAGCAGTCGGACTAGCGGGAGTTACGAGCAGTACGTC. Its protein product is CASSRTSGSYEQYV.

The CDR3 is CASSPRTSGYNEQFF. The CDR3 DNA reads as TGCGCCAGCAGCCCCCGGACTAGCGGGTACAATGAGCAGTTCTTC. The chain carries TRBV5-1 and TRBJ2-1, with 11 bases fitting TRBD2. CDR3 size: 15 residues. Germline CDR1 is SGHRS and CDR2 is YFSETQ. V dropped 4 bases and J dropped 4; count of bases not matched to a gene: 4.

The V and J genes are TRBV4-2 and TRBJ2-1; TRBD1 is a possible D gene (6 bases). Deletions cut 0 bases from V and 5 bases from J, with 14 bases between. This CDR3 has 16 residues. Per germline, CDR1 LGHNA and CDR2 YNFKEQ. CDR3 loop: CASSQDRERGNNEQFF. The CDR3 DNA follows: TGTGCCAGCAGCCAAGATAGGGAGAGGGGGAACAATGAGCAGTTCTTC.

The V call is TRBV11-3, the J call TRBJ2-3; the match to TRBD2 covers 8 bases. Per the germline V gene, CDR1 is SGHNT and CDR2 is YENEEA. V gave up 0 bases and J gave up 3 bases; unmatched junction bases: 5. The CDR3 is 16 residues long. The CDR3 spells CASSLDSGSGTDTQYF. The CDR3 nucleotides are TGTGCCAGCAGCTTAGACAGCGGGAGTGGTACAGATACGCAGTATTTT. The full variable domain, in which reference TRBV11-3 and TRBJ2-3 provide the parts outside the CDR3, is EAGVVQSPRYKIIEKKQPVAFWCNPISGHNTLYWYLQNLGQGPELLIRYENEEAVDDSQLPKDRFSAERLKGVDSTLKIQPAELGDSAVYLCASSLDSGSGTDTQYFGPGTRLTVL.

The CDR3 protein is CASSLVGAGGRGIIRFF. The CDR3 DNA reads as TGTGCCAGCAGCTTAGTGGGAGCGGGAGGGAGGGGGATCATAAGGTTCTTC. This chain uses TRBV7-2 with TRBJ2-1, with 10 bases that match TRBD2. V was pared by 1 base and J by 15 bases, with 18 bases of the junction left unmatched. The CDR3 has 17 residues. Germline values: CDR1 SGHTA, CDR2 FQGNSA.

The rearrangement links TRBV4-1 to TRBJ2-3; no firm D call. The ends were cut back, 1 base at V and 0 bases at J, with 8 bases in the middle. Germline CDR1 and CDR2: MGHRA and YSYEKL. The CDR3 totals 15 residues. CDR3 amino acids: CASSQGTASTDTQYF. The DNA of the CDR3 is TGCGCCAGCAGCCAAGGTACAGCCAGCACAGATACGCAGTATTTT.

The chain is built from TRBV9 and TRBJ2-1; a weak D match, TRBD2 (6 bases). From germline, CDR1 is SGDLS and CDR2 YYNGEE. The germline V and J ends were trimmed by 4 bases and 2 bases, with 13 bases remaining between them. The CDR3 extends over 15 amino acids. CDR3: CASSYRDSTYNEQFF. The CDR3 DNA is TGTGCCAGCAGCTACCGGGACTCTACCTACAATGAGCAGTTCTTC. Using reference TRBV9 and TRBJ2-1 for the parts outside the CDR3, the full variable domain is DSGVTQTPKHLITATGQRVTLRCSPRSGDLSVYWYQQSLDQGLQFLIQYYNGEERAKGNILERFSAQQFPDLHSELNLSSLELGDSALYFCASSYRDSTYNEQFFGPGTRLTVL.